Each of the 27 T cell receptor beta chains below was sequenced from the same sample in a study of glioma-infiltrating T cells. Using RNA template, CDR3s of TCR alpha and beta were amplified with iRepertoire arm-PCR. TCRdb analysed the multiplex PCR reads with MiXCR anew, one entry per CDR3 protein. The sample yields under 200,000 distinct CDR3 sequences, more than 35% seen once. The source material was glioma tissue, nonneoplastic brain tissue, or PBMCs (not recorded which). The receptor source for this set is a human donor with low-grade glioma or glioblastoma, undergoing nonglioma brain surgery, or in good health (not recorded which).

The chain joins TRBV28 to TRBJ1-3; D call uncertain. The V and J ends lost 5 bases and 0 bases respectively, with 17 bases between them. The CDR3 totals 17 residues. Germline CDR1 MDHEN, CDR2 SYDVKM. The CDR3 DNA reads TGTGCCAGCAGTGATAGAGAGTTAGGAGCCTCTGGAAACACCATATATTTT. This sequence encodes CASSDRELGASGNTIYF. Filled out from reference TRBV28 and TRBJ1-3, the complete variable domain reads DVKVTQSSRYLVKRTGEKVFLECVQDMDHENMFWYRQDPGLGLRLIYFSYDVKMKEKGDIPEGYSVSREKKERFSLILESASTNQTSMYLCASSDRELGASGNTIYFGEGSWLTVV.

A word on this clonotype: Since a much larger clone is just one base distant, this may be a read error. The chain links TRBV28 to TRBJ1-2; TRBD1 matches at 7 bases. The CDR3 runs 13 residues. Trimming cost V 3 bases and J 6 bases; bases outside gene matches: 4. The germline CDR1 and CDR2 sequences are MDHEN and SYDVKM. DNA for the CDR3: TGTGCCAGCAGTTTCCTACAGGGGAATGGCTACACCTTC. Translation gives CASSFLQGNGYTF.

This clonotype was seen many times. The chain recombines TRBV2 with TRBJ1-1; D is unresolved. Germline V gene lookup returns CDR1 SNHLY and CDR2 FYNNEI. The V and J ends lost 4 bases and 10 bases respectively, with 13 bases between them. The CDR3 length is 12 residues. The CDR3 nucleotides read TGTGCCAGCAGTGGGGCAGGCCCAGGAGCTTTCTTT. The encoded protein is CASSGAGPGAFF.

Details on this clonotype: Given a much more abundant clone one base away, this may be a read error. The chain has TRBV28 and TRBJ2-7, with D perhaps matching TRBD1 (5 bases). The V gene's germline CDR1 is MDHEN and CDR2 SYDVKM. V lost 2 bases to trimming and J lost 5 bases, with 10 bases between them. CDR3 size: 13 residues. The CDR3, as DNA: TGTGCCAGCAGTTTACAGGGTTCCAACGAGCAGTACTTC. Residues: CASSLQGSNEQYF.

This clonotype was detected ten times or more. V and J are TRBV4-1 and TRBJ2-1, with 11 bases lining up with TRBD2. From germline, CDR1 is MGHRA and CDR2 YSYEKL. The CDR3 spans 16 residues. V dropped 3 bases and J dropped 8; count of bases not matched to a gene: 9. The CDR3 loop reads CASSHIAGGEVDEQFF. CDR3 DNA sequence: TGCGCCAGCAGCCACATAGCGGGGGGGGAGGTCGATGAGCAGTTCTTC.

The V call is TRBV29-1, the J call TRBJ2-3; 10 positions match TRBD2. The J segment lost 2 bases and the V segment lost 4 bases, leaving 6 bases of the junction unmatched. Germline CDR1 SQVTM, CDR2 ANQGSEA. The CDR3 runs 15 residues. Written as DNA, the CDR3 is TGCAGCGTTGTAGGAGCGGGAGGGCCCACAGATACGCAGTATTTT. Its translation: CSVVGAGGPTDTQYF.

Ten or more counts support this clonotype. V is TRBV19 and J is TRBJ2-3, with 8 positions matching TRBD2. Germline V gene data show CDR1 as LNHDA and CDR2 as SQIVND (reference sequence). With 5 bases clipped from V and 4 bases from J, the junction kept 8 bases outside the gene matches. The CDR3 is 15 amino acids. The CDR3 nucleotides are TGTGCCAGTAGTCTAGCGGGCCAGAGCGCAGATACGCAGTATTTT. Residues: CASSLAGQSADTQYF.

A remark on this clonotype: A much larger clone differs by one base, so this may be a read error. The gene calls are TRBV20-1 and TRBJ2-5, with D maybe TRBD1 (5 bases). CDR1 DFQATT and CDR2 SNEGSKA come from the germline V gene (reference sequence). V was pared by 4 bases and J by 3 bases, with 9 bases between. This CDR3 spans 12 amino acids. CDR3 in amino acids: CSATDRKETQYF. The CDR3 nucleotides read TGCAGTGCTACAGACAGAAAAGAGACCCAGTACTTC.

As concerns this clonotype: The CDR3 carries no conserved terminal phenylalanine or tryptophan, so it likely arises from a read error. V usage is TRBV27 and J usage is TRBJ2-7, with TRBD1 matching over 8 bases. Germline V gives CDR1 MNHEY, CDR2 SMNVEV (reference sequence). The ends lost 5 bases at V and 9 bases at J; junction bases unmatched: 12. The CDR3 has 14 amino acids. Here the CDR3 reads CASSVGTGTDTQYL. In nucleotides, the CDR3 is TGTGCCAGCAGTGTCGGGACAGGCACAGATACGCAGTACCTC.

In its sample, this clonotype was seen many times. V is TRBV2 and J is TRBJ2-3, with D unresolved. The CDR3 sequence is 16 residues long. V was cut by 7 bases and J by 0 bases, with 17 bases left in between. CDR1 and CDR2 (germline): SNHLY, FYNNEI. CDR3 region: CASTRTVSSSTDTQYF. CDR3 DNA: TGTGCCAGCACCAGGACGGTATCTTCTAGCACAGATACGCAGTATTTT.

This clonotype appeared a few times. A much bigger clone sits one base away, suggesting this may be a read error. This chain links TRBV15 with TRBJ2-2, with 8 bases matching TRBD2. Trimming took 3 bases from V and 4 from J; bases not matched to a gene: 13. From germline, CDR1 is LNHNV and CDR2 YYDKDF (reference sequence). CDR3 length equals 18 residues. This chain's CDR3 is CATSRGLEGARGTGELFF. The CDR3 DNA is TGTGCCACCAGCAGGGGACTAGAGGGAGCCCGTGGCACCGGGGAGCTGTTTTTT.

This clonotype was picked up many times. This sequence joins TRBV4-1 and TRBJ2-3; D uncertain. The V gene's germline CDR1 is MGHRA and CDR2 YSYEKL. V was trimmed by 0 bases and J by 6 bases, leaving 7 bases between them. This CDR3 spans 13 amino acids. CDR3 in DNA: TGCGCCAGCAGCCAAGAGGATATGGATACGCAGTATTTT. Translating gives CASSQEDMDTQYF.

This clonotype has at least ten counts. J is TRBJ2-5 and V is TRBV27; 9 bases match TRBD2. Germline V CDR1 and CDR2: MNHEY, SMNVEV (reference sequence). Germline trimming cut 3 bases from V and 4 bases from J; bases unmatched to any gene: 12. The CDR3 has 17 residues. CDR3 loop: CASSFGGSGSPRETQYF. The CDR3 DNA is TGTGCCAGCAGTTTTGGTGGTAGCGGGAGCCCAAGAGAGACCCAGTACTTC.

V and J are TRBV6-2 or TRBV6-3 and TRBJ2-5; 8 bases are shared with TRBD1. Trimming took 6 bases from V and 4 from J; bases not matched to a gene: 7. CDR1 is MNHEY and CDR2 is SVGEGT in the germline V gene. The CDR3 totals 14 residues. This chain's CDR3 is CASSSSQGGETQYF. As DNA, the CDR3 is TGTGCCAGCAGCTCTTCACAGGGGGGAGAGACCCAGTACTTC.

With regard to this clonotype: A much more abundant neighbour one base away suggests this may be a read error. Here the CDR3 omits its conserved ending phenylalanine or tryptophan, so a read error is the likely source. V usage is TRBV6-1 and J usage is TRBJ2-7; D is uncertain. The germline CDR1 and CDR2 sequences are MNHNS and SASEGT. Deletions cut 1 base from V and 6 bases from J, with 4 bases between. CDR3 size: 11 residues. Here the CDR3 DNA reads TGTGCCAGCAGTGAAGGGACCGAGCAGTACTTG. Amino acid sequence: CASSEGTEQYL.

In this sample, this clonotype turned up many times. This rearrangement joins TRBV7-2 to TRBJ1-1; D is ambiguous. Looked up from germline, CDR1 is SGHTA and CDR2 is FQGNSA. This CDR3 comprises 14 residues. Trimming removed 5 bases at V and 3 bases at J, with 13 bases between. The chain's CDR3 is CASSPNPGYTEAFF. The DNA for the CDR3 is TGTGCCAGCAGCCCTAATCCGGGCTACACTGAAGCTTTCTTT.

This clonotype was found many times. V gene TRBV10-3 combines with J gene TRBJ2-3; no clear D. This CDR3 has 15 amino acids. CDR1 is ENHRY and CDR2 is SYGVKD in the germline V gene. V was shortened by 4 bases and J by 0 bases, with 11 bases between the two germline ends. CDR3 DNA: TGTGCCATCAGTGCCACTGGCGGTAGCACAGATACGCAGTATTTT. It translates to CAISATGGSTDTQYF.

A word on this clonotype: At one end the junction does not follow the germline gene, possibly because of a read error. The CDR3 sequence: CASSQDVMSGETKYF. The CDR3 DNA reads as TGCGCCAGCAGCCAAGATGTCATGTCGGGAGAGACCAAGTACTTC. The chain is built from TRBV4-1 and TRBJ2-5; D is possibly TRBD2 (6 bases). There are 15 residues in the CDR3. In germline, CDR1 is MGHRA, CDR2 YSYEKL.

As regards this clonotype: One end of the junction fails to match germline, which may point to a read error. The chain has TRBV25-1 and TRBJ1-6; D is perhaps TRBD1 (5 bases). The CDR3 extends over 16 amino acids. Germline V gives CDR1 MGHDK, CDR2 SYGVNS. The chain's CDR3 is CASSEYGTADNSPLHF. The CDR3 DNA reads TGTGCCAGCAGCGAATACGGGACCGCAGATAATTCACCCCTCCACTTT. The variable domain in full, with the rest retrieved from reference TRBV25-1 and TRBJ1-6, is EADIYQTPRYLVIGTGKKITLECSQTMGHDKMYWYQQDPGMELHLIHYSYGVNSTEKGDLSSESTVSRIRTEHFPLTLESARPSHTSQYLCASSEYGTADNSPLHFGNGTRLTVT.

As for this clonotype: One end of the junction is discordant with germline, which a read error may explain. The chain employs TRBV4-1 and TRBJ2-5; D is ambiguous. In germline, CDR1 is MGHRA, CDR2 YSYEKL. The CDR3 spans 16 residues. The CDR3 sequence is CSSSQRLSEPLSIQYF. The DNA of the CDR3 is TGCTCCAGCAGCCAGAGGCTCAGCGAACCCCTGAGTATCCAGTACTTC.

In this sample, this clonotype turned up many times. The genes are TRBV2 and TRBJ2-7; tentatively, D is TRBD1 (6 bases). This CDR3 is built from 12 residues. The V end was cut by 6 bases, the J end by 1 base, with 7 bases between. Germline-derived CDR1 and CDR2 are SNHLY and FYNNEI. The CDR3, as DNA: TGTGCCAGCAGGGACAGATCCTACGAGCAGTACTTC. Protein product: CASRDRSYEQYF.

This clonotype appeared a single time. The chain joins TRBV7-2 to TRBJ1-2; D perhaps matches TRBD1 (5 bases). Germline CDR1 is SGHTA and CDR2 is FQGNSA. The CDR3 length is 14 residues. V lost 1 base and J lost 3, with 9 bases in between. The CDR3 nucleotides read TGTGCCAGCAGCTTAGGGGGCGCGTACTATGGCTACACCTTC. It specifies CASSLGGAYYGYTF.

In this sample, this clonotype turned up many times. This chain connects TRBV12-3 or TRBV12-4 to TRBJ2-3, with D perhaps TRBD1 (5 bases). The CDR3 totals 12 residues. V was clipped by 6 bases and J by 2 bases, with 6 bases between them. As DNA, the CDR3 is TGTGCCAGCAGAGGGGTCACAGATACGCAGTATTTT. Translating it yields CASRGVTDTQYF.

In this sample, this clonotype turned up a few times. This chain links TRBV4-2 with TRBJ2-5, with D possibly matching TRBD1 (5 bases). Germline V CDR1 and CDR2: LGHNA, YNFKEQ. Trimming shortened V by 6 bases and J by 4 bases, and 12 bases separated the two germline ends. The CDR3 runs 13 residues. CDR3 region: CASSQDQGETQYF. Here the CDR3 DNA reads TGTGCCAGCAGTCAGGATCAGGGAGAGACCCAGTACTTC.

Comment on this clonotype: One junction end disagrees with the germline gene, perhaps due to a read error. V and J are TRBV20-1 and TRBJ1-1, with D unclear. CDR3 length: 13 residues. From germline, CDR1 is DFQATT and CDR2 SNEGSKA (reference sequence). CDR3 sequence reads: CSATGFLNTEDLF. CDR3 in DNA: TGCAGTGCTACGGGCTTCCTGAACACTGAAGATTTGTTT.

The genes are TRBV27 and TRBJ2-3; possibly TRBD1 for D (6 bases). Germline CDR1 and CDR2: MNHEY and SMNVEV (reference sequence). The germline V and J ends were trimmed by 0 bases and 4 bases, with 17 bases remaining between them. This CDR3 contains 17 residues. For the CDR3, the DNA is TGTGCCAGCAGTTTATCGTCTAATCAGAACAGGGCAGATACGCAGTATTTT. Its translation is CASSLSSNQNRADTQYF.

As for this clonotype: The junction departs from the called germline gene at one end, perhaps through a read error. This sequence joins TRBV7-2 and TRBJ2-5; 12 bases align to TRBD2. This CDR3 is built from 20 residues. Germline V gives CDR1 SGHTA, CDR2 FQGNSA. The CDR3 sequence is CASSTSIRGTSGSRQETQHF. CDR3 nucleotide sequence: TGTGCCAGCAGCACATCCATTCGCGGGACTAGCGGGTCACGGCAAGAGACCCAGCACTTC. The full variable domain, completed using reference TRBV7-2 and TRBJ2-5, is GAGVSQSPSNKVTEKGKDVELRCDPISGHTALYWYRQSLGQGLEFLIYFQGNSAPDKSGLPSDRFSAERTGGSVSTLTIQRTQQEDSAVYLCASSTSIRGTSGSRQETQHFGPGTRLLVL.